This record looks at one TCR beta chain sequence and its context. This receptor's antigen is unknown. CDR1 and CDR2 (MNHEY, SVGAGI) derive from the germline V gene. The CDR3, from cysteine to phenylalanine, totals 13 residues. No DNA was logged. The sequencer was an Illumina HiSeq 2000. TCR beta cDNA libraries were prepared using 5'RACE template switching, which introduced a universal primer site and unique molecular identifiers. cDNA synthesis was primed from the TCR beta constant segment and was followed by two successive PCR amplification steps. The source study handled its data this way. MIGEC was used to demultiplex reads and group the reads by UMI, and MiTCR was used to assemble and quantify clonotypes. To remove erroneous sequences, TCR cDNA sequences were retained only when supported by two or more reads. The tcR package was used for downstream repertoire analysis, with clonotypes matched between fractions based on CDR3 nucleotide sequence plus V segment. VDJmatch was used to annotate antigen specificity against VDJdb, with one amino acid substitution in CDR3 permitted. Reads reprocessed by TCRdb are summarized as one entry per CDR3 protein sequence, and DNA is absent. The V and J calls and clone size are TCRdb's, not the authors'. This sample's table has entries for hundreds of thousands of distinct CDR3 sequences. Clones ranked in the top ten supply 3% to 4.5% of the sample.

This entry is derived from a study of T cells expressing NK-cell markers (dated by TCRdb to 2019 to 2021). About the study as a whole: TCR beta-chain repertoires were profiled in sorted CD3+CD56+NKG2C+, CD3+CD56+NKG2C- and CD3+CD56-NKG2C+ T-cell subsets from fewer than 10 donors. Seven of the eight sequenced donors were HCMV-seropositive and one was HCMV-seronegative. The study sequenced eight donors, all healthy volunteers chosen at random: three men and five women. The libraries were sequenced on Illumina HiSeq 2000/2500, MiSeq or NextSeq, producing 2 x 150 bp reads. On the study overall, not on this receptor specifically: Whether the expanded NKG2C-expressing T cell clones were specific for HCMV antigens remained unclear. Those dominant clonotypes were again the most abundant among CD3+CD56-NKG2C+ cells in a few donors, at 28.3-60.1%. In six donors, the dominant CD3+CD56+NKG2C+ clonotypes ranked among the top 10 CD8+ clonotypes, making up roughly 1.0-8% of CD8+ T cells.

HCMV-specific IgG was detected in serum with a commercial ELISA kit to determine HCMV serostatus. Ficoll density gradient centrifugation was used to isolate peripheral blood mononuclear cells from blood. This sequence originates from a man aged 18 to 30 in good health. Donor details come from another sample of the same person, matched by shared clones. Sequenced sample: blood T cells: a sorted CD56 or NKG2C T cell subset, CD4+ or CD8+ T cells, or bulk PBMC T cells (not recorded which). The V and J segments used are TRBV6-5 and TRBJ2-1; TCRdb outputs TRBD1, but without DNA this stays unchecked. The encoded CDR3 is CASTKGGLDEQFF.